The 4 T cell receptor beta chains in this list originate from one sample, sequenced in a study of cytomegalovirus exposure and HLA in healthy donors. 60 Vbeta and 13 Jbeta primers were used in PCR. The method was immunoSEQ multiplex PCR; TCRdb's version includes in-frame clones alone and lacks a portion of them. Of about 220,000 clones listed, about 80% are singletons. Sequences were obtained from PBMCs. The source is a man between 18 and 29 years old in good health and CMV-seronegative.

The sample holds one count of this clone. The CDR3 DNA reads as TGTGCCAGCACTGCGACAGGGATTAACTATGGCTACACCTTC. Protein sequence: CASTATGINYGYTF. This rearrangement joins TRBV6-9 to TRBJ1-2, with 7 bases fitting TRBD1. From germline, CDR1 is MNHGY and CDR2 SVAAGI. V gave up 7 bases and J gave up 1 base; unmatched junction bases: 6. The CDR3 is 14 residues long.

The rearrangement uses TRBV7-6 and TRBJ1-1, with D maybe TRBD1 (5 bases). Trimming shortened V by 0 bases and J by 3 bases, and 8 bases separated the two germline ends. Germline CDR1 is SGHVS and CDR2 is FNYEAQ. The CDR3 has 14 amino acids. The CDR3 nucleotides are TGTGCCAGCAGCTTAGCGGGGGGGTACACTGAAGCTTTCTTT. Translation: CASSLAGGYTEAFF.

A few counts support this clone. This chain connects TRBV25-1 to TRBJ2-2, with TRBD1 identical over 9 bases. Germline V gives CDR1 MGHDK, CDR2 SYGVNS. V lost 10 bases, J lost 5 bases, and 8 bases stayed unmatched. The CDR3 is 14 residues long. CDR3 protein: CATTGTGITGELFF. The CDR3 DNA sequence: TGTGCCACTACTGGGACAGGGATTACCGGGGAGCTGTTTTTT.

The count of this clone is one. The V gene is TRBV19, the J gene TRBJ2-7; possibly TRBD2 for D (6 bases). This CDR3 contains 14 residues. The germline gives CDR1 LNHDA, CDR2 SQIVND (reference sequence). Trimming took off 7 bases at V and 3 bases at J, with 16 bases between the two ends. The chain's CDR3 is CASNLRRGDYEQYF. The CDR3, as DNA: TGTGCCAGTAATCTACGACGCGGGGACTACGAGCAGTACTTC.